The source of this TCR beta chain is a study of blood T cell repertoires in COVID-19. As processed by the authors: Estimation of nucleated cell counts relied on the amplification of reference gene primers. Only in-frame clones appear in the TCRdb table, and some are missing; sequencing was by immunoSEQ multiplex PCR. V, J and clone size are those of that table, while D and trimming were read from the DNA. The sample yields about 140,000 clones, more than 65% seen once. The CDR3 sequence is 15 residues long. CDR1 and CDR2 from the germline V gene are WSHSY and SAAADI. Trimming took 0 bases from V and 7 from J; bases not matched to a gene: 4.

Specimen: peripheral blood. The chain links TRBV10-2 to TRBJ2-1; 9 positions agree with TRBD2. The clonotype was recovered from a woman aged 55-69 years with acute or convalescent COVID-19. The DNA of the CDR3 is TGCGCCAGCAGTGAGTCGCTAGCGGGAATGAATGAGCAGTTCTTC. It yields the protein CASSESLAGMNEQFF.